This T cell receptor beta chain was sequenced in a study of T-cell memory formation after mild COVID-19. On the study more broadly: For the most part, TCR clusters were specific to one donor.

With regard to this clonotype: The antigen is unknown.

V was shortened by 4 bases and J by 5 bases, with 15 bases between the two germline ends. The germline V gene encodes CDR1 MNHEY and CDR2 SMNVEV (reference sequence). The CDR3 consists of 15 residues. MiXCR was run by TCRdb on the 5' RACE reads, yielding one entry per CDR3 protein. This sample has roughly 110,000 distinct CDR3 sequences; about 18% occur once, and the top ten carry roughly 27%. Study outcomes and limitations: For contracting clones, CD4+ ones sat mainly in CM and EM, CD8+ in EMRA. CD4/CD8 balance held among clones contracting day 15 to 85, and later expanders leaned CD4+. Several responding clones turned up in pre-infection memory, indicating that cross-reactive memory may have taken part.

The V call is TRBV27, the J call TRBJ2-1; tentatively, D is TRBD1 (6 bases). Sequencing used PBMCs or a T cell subset sorted from them (not recorded which). The sequence was collected from an adult woman who had mild COVID-19 (a few samples of this study predate the infection). Cell type and time point are not known. The chain's CDR3 is CASSYLDPGDNEQFF. In nucleotides, the CDR3 is TGTGCCAGCAGTTACCTGGATCCAGGGGACAATGAGCAGTTCTTC.